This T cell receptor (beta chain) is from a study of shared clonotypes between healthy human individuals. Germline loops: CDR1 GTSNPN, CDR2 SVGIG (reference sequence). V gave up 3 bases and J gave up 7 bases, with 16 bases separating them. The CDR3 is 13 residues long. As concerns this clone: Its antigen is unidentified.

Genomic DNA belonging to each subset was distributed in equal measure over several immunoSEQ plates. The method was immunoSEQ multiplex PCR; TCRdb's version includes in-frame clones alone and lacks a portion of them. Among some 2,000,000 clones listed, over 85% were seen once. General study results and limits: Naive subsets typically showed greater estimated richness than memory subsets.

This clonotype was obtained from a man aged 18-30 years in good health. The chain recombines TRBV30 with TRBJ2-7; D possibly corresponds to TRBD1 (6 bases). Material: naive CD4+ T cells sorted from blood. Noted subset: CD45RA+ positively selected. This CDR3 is CAWSPGARGEQYF. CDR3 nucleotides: TGTGCCTGGAGCCCAGGGGCTCGGGGAGAGCAGTACTTC.